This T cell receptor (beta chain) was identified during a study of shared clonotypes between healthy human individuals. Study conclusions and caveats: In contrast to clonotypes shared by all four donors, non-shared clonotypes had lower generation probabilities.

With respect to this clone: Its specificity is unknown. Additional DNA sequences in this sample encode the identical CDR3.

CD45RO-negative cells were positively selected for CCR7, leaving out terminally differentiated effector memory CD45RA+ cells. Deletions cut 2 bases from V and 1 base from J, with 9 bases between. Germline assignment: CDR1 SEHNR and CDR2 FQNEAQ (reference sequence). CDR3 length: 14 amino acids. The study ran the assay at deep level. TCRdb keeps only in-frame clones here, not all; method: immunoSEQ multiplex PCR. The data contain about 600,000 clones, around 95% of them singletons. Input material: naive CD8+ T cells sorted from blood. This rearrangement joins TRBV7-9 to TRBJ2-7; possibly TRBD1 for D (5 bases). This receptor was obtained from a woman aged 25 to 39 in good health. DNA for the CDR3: TGTGCCAGCAGCTTACAGGGTGGGTCCTACGAGCAGTACTTC. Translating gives CASSLQGGSYEQYF.